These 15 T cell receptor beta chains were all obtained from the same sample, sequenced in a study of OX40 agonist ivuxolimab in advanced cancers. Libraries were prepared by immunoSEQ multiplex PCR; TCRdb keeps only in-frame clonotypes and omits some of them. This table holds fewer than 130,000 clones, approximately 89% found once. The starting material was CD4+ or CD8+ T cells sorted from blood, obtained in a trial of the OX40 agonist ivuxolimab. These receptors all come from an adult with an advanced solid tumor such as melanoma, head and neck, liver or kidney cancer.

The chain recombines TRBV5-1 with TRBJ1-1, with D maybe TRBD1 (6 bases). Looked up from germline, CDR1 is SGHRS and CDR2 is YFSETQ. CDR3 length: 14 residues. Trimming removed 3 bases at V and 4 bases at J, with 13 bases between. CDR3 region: CASSYRVKGTEAFF. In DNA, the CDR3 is TGCGCCAGCAGCTACAGGGTGAAGGGCACTGAAGCTTTCTTT. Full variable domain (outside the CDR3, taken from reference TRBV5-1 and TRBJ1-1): KAGVTQTPRYLIKTRGQQVTLSCSPISGHRSVSWYQQTPGQGLQFLFEYFSETQRNKGNFPGRFSGRQFSNSRSEMNVSTLELGDSALYLCASSYRVKGTEAFFGQGTRLTVV.

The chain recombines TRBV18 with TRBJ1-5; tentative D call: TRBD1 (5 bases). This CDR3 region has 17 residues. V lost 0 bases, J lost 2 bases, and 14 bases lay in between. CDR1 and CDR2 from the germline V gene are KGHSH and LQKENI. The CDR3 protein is CASSPPRTGQGNQPQHF. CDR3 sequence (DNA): TGTGCCAGCTCACCACCGCGGACGGGGCAGGGCAATCAGCCCCAGCATTTT.

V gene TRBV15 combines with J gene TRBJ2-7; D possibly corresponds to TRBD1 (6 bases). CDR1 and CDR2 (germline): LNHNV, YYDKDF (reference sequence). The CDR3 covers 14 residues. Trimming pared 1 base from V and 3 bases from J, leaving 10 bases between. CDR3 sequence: CATSRGGPIYEQYF. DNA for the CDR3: TGTGCCACCAGCAGAGGGGGGCCTATCTACGAGCAGTACTTC.

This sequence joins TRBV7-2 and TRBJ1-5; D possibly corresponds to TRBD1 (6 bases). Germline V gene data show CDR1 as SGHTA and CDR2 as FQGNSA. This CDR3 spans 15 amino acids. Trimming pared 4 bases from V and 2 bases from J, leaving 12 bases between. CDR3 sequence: CASSYGGGGNQPQHF. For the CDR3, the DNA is TGTGCCAGCAGCTACGGGGGGGGCGGCAATCAGCCCCAGCATTTT.

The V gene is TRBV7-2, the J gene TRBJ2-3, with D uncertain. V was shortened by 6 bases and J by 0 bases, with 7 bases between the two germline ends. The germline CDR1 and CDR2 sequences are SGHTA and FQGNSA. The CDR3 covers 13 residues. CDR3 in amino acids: CASRTLSTDTQYF. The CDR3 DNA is TGTGCCAGCAGAACCTTGAGCACAGATACGCAGTATTTT.

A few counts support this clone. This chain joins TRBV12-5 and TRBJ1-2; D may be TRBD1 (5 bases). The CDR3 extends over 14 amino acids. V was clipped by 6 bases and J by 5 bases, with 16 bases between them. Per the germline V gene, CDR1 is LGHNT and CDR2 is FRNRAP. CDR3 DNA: TGTGCTAGTGGCCTGGGGGGGAGTACTTATGGCTACACCTTC. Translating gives CASGLGGSTYGYTF.

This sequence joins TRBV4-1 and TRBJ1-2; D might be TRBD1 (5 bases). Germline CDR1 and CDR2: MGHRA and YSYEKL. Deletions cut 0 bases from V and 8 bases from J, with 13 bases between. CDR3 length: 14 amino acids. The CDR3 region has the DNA TGCGCCAGCAGCCAAGAACCGGGACGAAGGGGCTACACCTTC. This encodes CASSQEPGRRGYTF.

CDR3 DNA: TGTGCCTGGAGTGTAGAGGGGAGGGGAAGAGGTGGCTACACCTTC. Its translation: CAWSVEGRGRGGYTF. The chain combines TRBV30 with TRBJ1-2, with a weak D call TRBD1 (5 bases). The ends were cut back, 0 bases at V and 7 bases at J, with 18 bases in the middle. Germline V gene data show CDR1 as GTSNPN and CDR2 as SVGIG (reference sequence). CDR3 length: 15 residues.

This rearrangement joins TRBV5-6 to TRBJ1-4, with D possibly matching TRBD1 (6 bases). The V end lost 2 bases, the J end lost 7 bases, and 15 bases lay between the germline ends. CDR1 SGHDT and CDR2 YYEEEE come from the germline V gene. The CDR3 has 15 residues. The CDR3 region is CASSLLSGVFEKLFF. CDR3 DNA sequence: TGTGCCAGCAGCTTATTGTCAGGGGTTTTTGAAAAACTGTTTTTT.

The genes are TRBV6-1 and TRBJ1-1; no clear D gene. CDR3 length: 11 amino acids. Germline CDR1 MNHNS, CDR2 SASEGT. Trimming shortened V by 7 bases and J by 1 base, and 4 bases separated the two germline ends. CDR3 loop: CASNANTEAFF. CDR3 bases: TGTGCCAGCAATGCGAACACTGAAGCTTTCTTT.

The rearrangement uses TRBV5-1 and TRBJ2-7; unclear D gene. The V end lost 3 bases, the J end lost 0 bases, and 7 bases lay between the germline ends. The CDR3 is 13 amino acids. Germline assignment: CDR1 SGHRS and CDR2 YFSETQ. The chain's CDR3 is CASSSTSSYEQYF. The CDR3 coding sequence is TGCGCCAGCAGCTCGACCTCCTCCTACGAGCAGTACTTC.

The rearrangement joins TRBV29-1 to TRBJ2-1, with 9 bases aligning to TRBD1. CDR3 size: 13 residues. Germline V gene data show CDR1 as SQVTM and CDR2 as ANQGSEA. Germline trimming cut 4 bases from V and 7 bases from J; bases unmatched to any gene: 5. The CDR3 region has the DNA TGCAGCGTTGCCCGACAGGGGGTAAATGAGCAGTTCTTC. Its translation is CSVARQGVNEQFF.

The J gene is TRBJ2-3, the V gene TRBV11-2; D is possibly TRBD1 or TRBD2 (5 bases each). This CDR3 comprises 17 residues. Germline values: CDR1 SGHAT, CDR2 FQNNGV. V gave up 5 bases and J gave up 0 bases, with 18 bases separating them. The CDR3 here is CASSLTGLIVSTDTQYF. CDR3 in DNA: TGTGCCAGCAGCCTAACAGGACTCATTGTAAGCACAGATACGCAGTATTTT.

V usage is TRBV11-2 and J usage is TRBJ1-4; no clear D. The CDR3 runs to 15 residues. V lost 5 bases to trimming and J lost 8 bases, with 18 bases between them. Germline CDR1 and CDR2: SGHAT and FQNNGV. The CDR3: CASSLGRWGSEKLFF. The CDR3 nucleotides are TGTGCCAGCAGCCTCGGACGTTGGGGAAGCGAAAAACTGTTTTTT.

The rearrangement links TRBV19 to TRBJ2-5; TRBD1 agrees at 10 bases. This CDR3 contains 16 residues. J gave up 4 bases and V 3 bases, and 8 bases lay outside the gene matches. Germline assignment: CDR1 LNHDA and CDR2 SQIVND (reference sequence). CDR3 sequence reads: CASSIPKTGGAETQYF. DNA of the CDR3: TGTGCCAGTAGTATTCCCAAGACAGGGGGCGCAGAGACCCAGTACTTC.